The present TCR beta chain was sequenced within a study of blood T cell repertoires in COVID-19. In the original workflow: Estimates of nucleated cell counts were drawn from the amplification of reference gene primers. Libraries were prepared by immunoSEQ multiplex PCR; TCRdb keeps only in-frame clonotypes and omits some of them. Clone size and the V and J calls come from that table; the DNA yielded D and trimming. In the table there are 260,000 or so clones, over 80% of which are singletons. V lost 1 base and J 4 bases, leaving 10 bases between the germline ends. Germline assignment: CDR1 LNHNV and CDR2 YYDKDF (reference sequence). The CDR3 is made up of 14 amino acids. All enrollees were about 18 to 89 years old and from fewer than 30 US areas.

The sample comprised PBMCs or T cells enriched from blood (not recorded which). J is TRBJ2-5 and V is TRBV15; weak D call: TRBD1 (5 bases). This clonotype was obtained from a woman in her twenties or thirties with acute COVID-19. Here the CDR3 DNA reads TGTGCCACCAGCAGAGTCGACAGCCCAGAGACCCAGTACTTC. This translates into CATSRVDSPETQYF.